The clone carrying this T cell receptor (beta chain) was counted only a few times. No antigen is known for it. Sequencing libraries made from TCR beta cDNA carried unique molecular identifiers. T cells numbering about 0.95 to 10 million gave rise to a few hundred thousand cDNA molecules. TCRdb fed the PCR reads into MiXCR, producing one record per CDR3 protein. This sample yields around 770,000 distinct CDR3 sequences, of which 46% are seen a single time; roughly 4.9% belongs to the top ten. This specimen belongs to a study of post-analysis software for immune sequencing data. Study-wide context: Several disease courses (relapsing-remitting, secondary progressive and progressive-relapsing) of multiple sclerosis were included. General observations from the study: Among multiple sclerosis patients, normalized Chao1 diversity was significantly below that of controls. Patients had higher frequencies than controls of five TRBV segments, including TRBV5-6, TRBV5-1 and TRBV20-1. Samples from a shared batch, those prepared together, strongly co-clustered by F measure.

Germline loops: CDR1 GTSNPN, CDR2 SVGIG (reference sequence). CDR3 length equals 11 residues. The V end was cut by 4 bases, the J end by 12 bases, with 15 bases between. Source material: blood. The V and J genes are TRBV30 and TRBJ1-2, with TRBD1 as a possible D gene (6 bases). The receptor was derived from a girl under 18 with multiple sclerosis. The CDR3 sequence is CAWNWQGPHTF. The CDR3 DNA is TGTGCCTGGAACTGGCAGGGGCCTCACACCTTC.